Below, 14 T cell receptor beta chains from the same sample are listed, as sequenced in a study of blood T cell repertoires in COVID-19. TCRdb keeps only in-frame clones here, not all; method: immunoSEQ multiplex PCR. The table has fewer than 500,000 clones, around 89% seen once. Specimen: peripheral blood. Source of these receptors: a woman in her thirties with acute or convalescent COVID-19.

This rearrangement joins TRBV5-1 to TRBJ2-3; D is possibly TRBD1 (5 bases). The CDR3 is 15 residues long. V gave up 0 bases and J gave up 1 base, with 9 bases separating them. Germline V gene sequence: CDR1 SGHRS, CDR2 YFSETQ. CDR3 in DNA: TGCGCCAGCAGCTTGGGGACATACCGCACAGATACGCAGTATTTT. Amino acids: CASSLGTYRTDTQYF.

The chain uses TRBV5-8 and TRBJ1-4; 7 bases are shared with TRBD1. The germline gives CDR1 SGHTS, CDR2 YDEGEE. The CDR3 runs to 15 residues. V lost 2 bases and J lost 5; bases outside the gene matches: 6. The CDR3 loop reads CASSLPGTDNEKLFF. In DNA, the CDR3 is TGTGCCAGCAGCTTACCCGGGACAGACAATGAAAAACTGTTTTTT.

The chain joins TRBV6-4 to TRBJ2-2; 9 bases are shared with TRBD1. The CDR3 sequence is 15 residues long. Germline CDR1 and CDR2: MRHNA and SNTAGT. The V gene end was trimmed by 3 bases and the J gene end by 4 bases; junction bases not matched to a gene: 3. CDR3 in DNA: TGTGCCAGCAGTGAACAGGGGGCTAGCACCGGGGAGCTGTTTTTT. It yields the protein CASSEQGASTGELFF.

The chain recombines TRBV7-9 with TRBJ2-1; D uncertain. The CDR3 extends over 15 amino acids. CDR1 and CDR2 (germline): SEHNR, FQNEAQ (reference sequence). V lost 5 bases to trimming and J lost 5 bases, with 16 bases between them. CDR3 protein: CASSPLDSLNNEQFF. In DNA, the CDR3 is TGTGCCAGCAGCCCTCTTGACTCGTTGAACAATGAGCAGTTCTTC.

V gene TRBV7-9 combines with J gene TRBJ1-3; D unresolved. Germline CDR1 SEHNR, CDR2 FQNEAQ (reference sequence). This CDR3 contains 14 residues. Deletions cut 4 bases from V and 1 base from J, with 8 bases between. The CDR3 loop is CASSSGESGNTIYF. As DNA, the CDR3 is TGTGCCAGCAGCTCCGGAGAATCTGGAAACACCATATATTTT.

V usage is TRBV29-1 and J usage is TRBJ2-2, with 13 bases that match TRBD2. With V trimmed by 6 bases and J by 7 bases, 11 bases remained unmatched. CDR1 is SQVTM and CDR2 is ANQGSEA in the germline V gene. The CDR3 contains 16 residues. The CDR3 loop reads CSVRTPTSGGFGELFF. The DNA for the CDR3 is TGCAGCGTCCGGACCCCGACTAGCGGGGGGTTCGGGGAGCTGTTTTTT.

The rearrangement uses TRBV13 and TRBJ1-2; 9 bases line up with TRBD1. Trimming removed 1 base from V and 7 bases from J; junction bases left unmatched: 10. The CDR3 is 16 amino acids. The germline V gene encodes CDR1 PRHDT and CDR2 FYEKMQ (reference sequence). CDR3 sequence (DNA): TGTGCCAGCAGCTTAGACAGGGGGCCGATTTCAGGTGGCTACACCTTC. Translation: CASSLDRGPISGGYTF.

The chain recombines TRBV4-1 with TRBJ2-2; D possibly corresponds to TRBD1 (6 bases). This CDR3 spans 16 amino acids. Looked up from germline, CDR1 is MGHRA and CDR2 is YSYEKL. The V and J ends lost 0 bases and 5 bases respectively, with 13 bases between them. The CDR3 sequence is CASSQEETGWTGELFF. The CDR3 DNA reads TGCGCCAGCAGCCAAGAGGAGACAGGCTGGACCGGGGAGCTGTTTTTT.

The CDR3: CATSDTRAGGKVWNEQFF. For the CDR3, the DNA is TGTGCCACCAGTGACACACGGGCGGGGGGAAAGGTTTGGAATGAGCAGTTCTTC. The gene calls are TRBV24-1 and TRBJ2-1; 8 bases are shared with TRBD2. Trimming cost V 4 bases and J 7 bases; bases outside gene matches: 17. Germline V CDR1 and CDR2: KGHDR, SFDVKD. The CDR3 is made up of 18 amino acids.

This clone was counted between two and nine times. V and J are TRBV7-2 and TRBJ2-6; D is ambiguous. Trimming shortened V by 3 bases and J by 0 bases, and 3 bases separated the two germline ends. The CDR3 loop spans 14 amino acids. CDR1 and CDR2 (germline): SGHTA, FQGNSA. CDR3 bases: TGTGCCAGCAGCTTCTTCTCTGGGGCCAACGTCCTGACTTTC. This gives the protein CASSFFSGANVLTF.

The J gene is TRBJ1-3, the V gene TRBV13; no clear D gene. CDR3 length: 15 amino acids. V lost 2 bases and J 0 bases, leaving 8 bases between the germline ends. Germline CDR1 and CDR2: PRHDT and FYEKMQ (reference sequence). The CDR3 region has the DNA TGTGCCAGCAGCTTACCCAGCGACTCTGGAAACACCATATATTTT. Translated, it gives CASSLPSDSGNTIYF.

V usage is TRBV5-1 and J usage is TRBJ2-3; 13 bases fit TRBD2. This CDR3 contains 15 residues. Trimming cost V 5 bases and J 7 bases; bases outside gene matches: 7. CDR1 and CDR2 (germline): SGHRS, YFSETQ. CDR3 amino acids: CASRRTSGGSNTQYF. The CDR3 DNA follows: TGCGCCAGCAGGCGGACTAGCGGGGGTTCTAATACGCAGTATTTT.

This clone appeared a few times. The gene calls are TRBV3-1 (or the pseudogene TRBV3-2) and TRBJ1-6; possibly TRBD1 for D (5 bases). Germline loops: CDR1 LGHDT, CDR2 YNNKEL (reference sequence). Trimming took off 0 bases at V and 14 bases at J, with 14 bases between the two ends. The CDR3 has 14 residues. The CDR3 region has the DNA TGTGCCAGCAGCCAAGATCACTCAGGGCGTTCCCTCCACTTT. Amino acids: CASSQDHSGRSLHF.

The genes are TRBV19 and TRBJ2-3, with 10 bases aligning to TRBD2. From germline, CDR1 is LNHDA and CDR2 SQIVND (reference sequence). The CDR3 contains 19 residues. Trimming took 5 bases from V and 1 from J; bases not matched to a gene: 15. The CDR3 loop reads CASSPGRERGGLRTDTQYF. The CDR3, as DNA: TGTGCCAGTAGTCCCGGAAGGGAGCGGGGGGGCCTTCGCACAGATACGCAGTATTTT. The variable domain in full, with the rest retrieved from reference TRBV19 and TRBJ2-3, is DGGITQSPKYLFRKEGQNVTLSCEQNLNHDAMYWYRQDPGQGLRLIYYSQIVNDFQKGDIAEGYSVSREKKESFPLTVTSAQKNPTAFYLCASSPGRERGGLRTDTQYFGPGTRLTVL.